Presented here are 6 T cell receptor beta chains from one specimen sequenced in a study of identical twins. TCRdb re-derived calls from the 5' RACE reads in MiXCR, one entry per CDR3 protein. The repertoire has some 230,000 distinct CDR3 sequences, 6.5% of them found once; the top ten carry 14% to 15%. The same specimen was also included in a second study, on T cells expressing NK-cell markers.

Specimen: CD8+ T cells sorted from blood. Receptors originate from a woman in her late teens or twenties in good health.

The chain is built from TRBV12-3 or TRBV12-4 and TRBJ1-1; D is unresolved. V lost 2 bases to trimming and J lost 8 bases, with 9 bases between them. The CDR3 is 12 residues long. The CDR3 coding sequence is TGTGCCAGCAGTTTATCAGGTTCCGAAGCTTTCTTT. Its protein is CASSLSGSEAFF.

The chain uses TRBV27 and TRBJ2-7; 12 bases line up with TRBD1. This CDR3 has 16 amino acids. The germline V gene has CDR1 MNHEY and CDR2 SMNVEV (reference sequence). With 1 base clipped from V and 7 bases from J, the junction kept 8 bases outside the gene matches. The CDR3 loop is CASSLWRGQGAIEQYF. CDR3 coding DNA: TGTGCCAGCAGTTTATGGCGGGGACAGGGGGCGATTGAGCAGTACTTC.

This clonotype was detected many times. The V and J genes are TRBV12-3 or TRBV12-4 and TRBJ2-3; 12 bases line up with TRBD1. The ends lost 6 bases at V and 4 bases at J; junction bases unmatched: 5. This CDR3 is 15 amino acids long. CDR3 sequence: CASRPGTGGADTQYF. For the CDR3, the DNA is TGTGCCAGCAGGCCCGGGACAGGGGGCGCAGATACGCAGTATTTT.

Ten or more counts support this clonotype. The rearrangement uses TRBV4-2 and TRBJ2-1; possible D gene TRBD2, 6 bases. With 7 bases removed from V and 6 bases from J, the gap between germline ends came to 13 bases. Germline values: CDR1 LGHNA, CDR2 YNFKEQ. The CDR3 runs to 13 residues. Here the CDR3 reads CASTSGGINEQFF. The CDR3 nucleotides read TGTGCCAGCACCAGTGGAGGGATCAATGAGCAGTTCTTC.

This clonotype showed up many times. The chain carries TRBV12-3 or TRBV12-4 and TRBJ2-2, with a weak D call TRBD2 (5 bases). Trimming removed 2 bases at V and 6 bases at J, with 13 bases between. The CDR3 extends over 15 amino acids. The chain's CDR3 is CASSLRPGLAGELFF. The CDR3 DNA reads as TGTGCCAGCAGTTTACGCCCGGGATTAGCCGGGGAGCTGTTTTTT.

In this sample, this clonotype turned up many times. CDR3 nucleotide sequence: TGTGCCAGCAGTTACAACGAGGCGCACTACGAGCAGTACTTC. Translation: CASSYNEAHYEQYF. The chain uses TRBV6-5 and TRBJ2-7; D is unresolved. Trimming pared 2 bases from V and 3 bases from J, leaving 11 bases between. Germline values: CDR1 MNHEY, CDR2 SVGAGI. The CDR3 contains 14 residues.